The following is a TCR beta chain sequence with its context. This clonotype was recorded many times. This clone's antigen is unknown. No base qualities exist here, and no much larger clone lies one base off it. V is cut back by 2 bases and J by 9 bases, with 10 bases in the junction unmatched. The CDR3 goes from the cysteine to the phenylalanine over 17 residues. Only the CDR3 part of the read is kept: 51 bases, read in frame from the first base. CDR1 and CDR2, looked up from the germline V gene, are MNHEY and SVGEGT. The TCR beta CDR3 regions were amplified from the RNA transcripts. The TCR CDR3 was subjected to a first round of RT-PCR using the HTBI primer set and the Qiagen OneStep RT-PCR kit. Libraries were constructed in a second round of multiplex PCR, after which size selection and purification were carried out. Sequencing of the libraries was done on an Illumina HiSeq2000 using paired-end 100 bp reads. As for the original processing: SOAPnuke was used to process the raw data, with reads discarded if the reads contained adapters or uncalled bases, had a mean Phred below 15, or lacked an exact constant-primer or identifier match. COPE v1.2.5 was used to merge high-quality paired reads, and clonotypes were defined as unique nucleotide sequences. MiTCR v1.1 was used to align clonotypes to the IMGT TRBV, TRBD and TRBJ reference segments. The analysis included only V-J combinations with a frequency above 0.0001, which together covered approximately 99% of the repertoires. A TCS score was defined as the ratio of F50 (clonal expansion) to E x V (chaos), with BLOSUM62-based TCRdist applied between CDR3 peptides within each V-J. Welch's t-statistics and random forest reduced around 550 V-J features to 10 to 15, which were used in a naive Bayes classifier (R e1071). Through fastp at Q25 and MiXCR, TCRdb rebuilt clones from the public reads, retaining in-frame beta chains. Each entry merges the rows of one CDR3 protein and shows their most common DNA and genes. The V and J calls come from TCRdb's annotation, not from the publication. This sample lists about 590,000 distinct CDR3 sequences; around 14% were detected once. The top ten constitute under 7.5% of the sample.

This entry belongs to a study of T cells in Graves' hyperthyroidism and ophthalmopathy (dated by TCRdb to the late 2010s). For the study in its entirety: Peripheral blood samples were taken at initial diagnosis, before any treatment was given. A discovery cohort of fewer than 110 patients, 43 with Graves' ophthalmopathy and under 60 with stable Graves' hyperthyroidism, was used to find distinguishing TCR V-J signatures. Prospective prediction of ophthalmopathy was tested in an independent validation cohort consisting of fewer than 20 hyperthyroidism patients and more than 15 patients who later progressed to ophthalmopathy. The 95 to 100 discovery patients were randomly split 7:3 into training and test sets. The study also compared thyroid tissue and blood T-cell repertoires from several Graves' hyperthyroidism patients. Following sampling, methimazole starting at 30 mg daily was given to hyperthyroidism patients, and high-dose intravenous methylprednisolone was given to ophthalmopathy patients. TCR Vbeta CDR3 sequencing of 140 or so peripheral blood samples (more than 40 ophthalmopathy, over 70 hyperthyroidism and approximately 17 progressor patients) is reported in the paper.

Graves' hyperthyroidism was defined as stable when no progression to ophthalmopathy occurred over 18 months of follow-up. Hyperthyroidism patients were newly diagnosed, had a disease duration of under 2 months, and were aged 18 to 65 years. Patients with uncontrolled infections, other autoimmune diseases, pregnancy or lactation were excluded. Diagnoses relied on clinical symptoms, serum thyroxine and TRAb, thyroid ultrasound and orbital computed tomography. Ficoll-Paque density gradient centrifugation was used to isolate PBMCs from around 9.1 ml of fresh peripheral blood. Trizol reagent was used to extract total RNA, and RNA quality was then checked on an Agilent 2100 Bioanalyzer. The study at large found these results: In validation, the model predicted progression to ophthalmopathy with approximately 71% sensitivity and 72% to 75% specificity, a median of 6.5 months before onset. Most expanded thyroid clonotypes (frequency above 0.001) were also found in blood, which suggests that blood repertoires may mirror thyroid immune responses. No statistical method was used to fix the sample size in advance, and group allocation was not hidden from the investigators. Ophthalmopathy was separated from stable hyperthyroidism by a 13 V-J signature model, with 85% to 90% sensitivity and roughly 81% specificity obtained in cross-validation and 80%/75% obtained in testing.

The origin of this receptor is a woman between 25 and 40 years old with Graves' hyperthyroidism. The chain is assembled from TRBV6-2 or TRBV6-3 and TRBJ2-1, and TRBD2 matches 13 of the central bases. The specimen sequenced was blood. The CDR3 protein is CASSYRRTSGSWGEQFF. The DNA reads as follows: TGTGCCAGCAGTTACCGTAGGACTAGCGGGAGTTGGGGTGAGCAGTTCTTC.